Presented here are 24 T cell receptor beta chains from one specimen sequenced in a study of T cells after yellow fever vaccination (dated by TCRdb to about 2019). The meaning of the sample's treatment or condition label: live attenuated yellow fever vaccine strain. The method was 5' RACE. Sequenced using an Illumina HiSeq 2500. Starting from the raw public reads, TCRdb applied fastp trimming at Q25, assembled clones with MiXCR and retained in-frame beta chains. Each CDR3 protein appears once, grouped with its most common genes and DNA. The sample contains approximately 30,000 distinct CDR3 sequences, about 4.6% of them found a single time. Together, the top ten hold just over 45% of the sample. The sample consisted of CD8+ T cells sorted from PBMCs, taken 5 days after the yellow fever booster vaccination. All receptors derive from a man younger than 45 who received the YFV17D yellow fever vaccine.

This clonotype was counted many times. The rearrangement links TRBV7-9 to TRBJ1-2; weak D call: TRBD1 (6 bases). Germline V gene data show CDR1 as SEHNR and CDR2 as FQNEAQ (reference sequence). With 4 bases removed from V and 8 bases from J, the gap between germline ends came to 11 bases. The CDR3 extends over 12 amino acids. As DNA, the CDR3 is TGTGCCAGCAGCTCCAGGGGTTTCGGCTACACCTTC. Amino acid sequence: CASSSRGFGYTF.

This clonotype has a count of ten or more. This chain joins TRBV6-5 and TRBJ1-6; 7 bases line up with TRBD1. Germline CDR1 MNHEY, CDR2 SVGAGI. The junction had 4 bases not matched to a gene; V was cut back by 5 bases and J by 6 bases. The CDR3 totals 14 residues. CDR3 region: CASSTTGLNSPLHF. The CDR3 region has the DNA TGTGCCAGCAGTACGACAGGGCTTAATTCACCCCTCCACTTT.

This clonotype occurred many times. CDR3 sequence (DNA): TGTGCCACAAGGACCGGTGGTCAGCCCCAGCATTTT. Translation: CATRTGGQPQHF. This chain uses TRBV15 with TRBJ1-5; D unresolved. V lost 9 bases to trimming and J lost 6 bases, with 12 bases between them. The CDR3 covers 12 residues. Germline CDR1 reads LNHNV; CDR2 reads YYDKDF (reference sequence).

The table lists this clonotype with many counts. V is TRBV27 and J is TRBJ2-2, with D perhaps TRBD2 (5 bases). Trimming stripped 6 bases from V and 5 bases from J, with 16 bases between. This CDR3 is 15 amino acids long. Germline V CDR1 and CDR2: MNHEY, SMNVEV (reference sequence). For the CDR3, the DNA is TGTGCCAGCAGCCCACACCCCCGAGGGACCGGGGAGCTGTTTTTT. Amino acid sequence: CASSPHPRGTGELFF.

This clonotype was counted at least ten times. The conserved phenylalanine or tryptophan is not found at the CDR3 terminus, so this likely reflects a read error. It is unclear where the CDR3 begins or ends on the DNA, so no DNA is shown, and the CDR3 is as TCRdb lists it. This chain links TRBV9 with TRBJ2-1; the table gives TRBD1 as D, unverified against the DNA. In germline, CDR1 is SGDLS, CDR2 YYNGEE. The CDR3 is 11 amino acids long, termini counted. The CDR3 reads CASSSGTELTL.

This clonotype was recorded a few times. The rearrangement joins TRBV7-9 to TRBJ2-2, with TRBD2 identical over 7 bases. After removal of 5 bases from V and 1 base from J, the junction contained 7 bases not matched to a gene. Germline lookup yields CDR1 SEHNR and CDR2 FQNEAQ (reference sequence). The CDR3 sequence is 16 residues long. The CDR3, as DNA: TGTGCCAGCAGCAATTACGCTAGCGGGAACACCGGGGAGCTGTTTTTT. It codes for CASSNYASGNTGELFF.

This clonotype was found many times. The chain is built from TRBV4-3 and TRBJ2-3, with D tentatively TRBD2 (5 bases). V lost 8 bases, J lost 2 bases, and 11 bases lay in between. Germline CDR1 reads LGHNA; CDR2 reads YSLEER. This CDR3 is built from 13 residues. Here the CDR3 DNA reads TGCGCCAGCTCGTGGGGAGACACAGATACGCAGTATTTT. It codes for CASSWGDTDTQYF.

The sample holds many counts of this clonotype. The CDR3 DNA is TGTGCCAGCACCTTTAGGGCAGATACGCAGTATTTT. Translation: CASTFRADTQYF. The chain recombines TRBV7-8 with TRBJ2-3; D gene uncertain. The CDR3 sequence is 12 residues long. Germline CDR1 and CDR2: SGHVS and FQNEAQ. V was trimmed by 7 bases and J by 4 bases, leaving 9 bases between them.

This clonotype was recorded at least ten times. The chain links TRBV7-9 to TRBJ2-1; TRBD1 aligns across 11 bases. Trimming took 5 bases from V and 1 from J; bases not matched to a gene: 4. Germline-derived CDR1 and CDR2 are SEHNR and FQNEAQ (reference sequence). The CDR3 consists of 16 residues. CDR3 residues: CASSLGTGGSYNEQFF. CDR3 in DNA: TGTGCCAGCAGCCTCGGGACAGGGGGTTCCTACAATGAGCAGTTCTTC.

This clonotype was counted many times. This chain connects TRBV20-1 to TRBJ2-3; 11 nucleotides match TRBD2. Trimming removed 0 bases from V and 1 base from J; junction bases left unmatched: 3. The length of the CDR3 is 16 residues. The V gene's germline CDR1 is DFQATT and CDR2 SNEGSKA (reference sequence). CDR3 in amino acids: CSARDLSGRGTDTQYF. In DNA form, the CDR3 reads TGCAGTGCTAGAGACCTTAGCGGGAGGGGCACAGATACGCAGTATTTT.

This clonotype was observed many times. This chain connects TRBV7-2 to TRBJ2-1; 11 nucleotides align to TRBD2. The trim removed 2 bases at V and 8 bases at J, leaving 8 bases unmatched. This CDR3 is 16 amino acids long. Germline values: CDR1 SGHTA, CDR2 FQGNSA. The CDR3 sequence is CASSLSLAGGPDEQFF. In nucleotides, the CDR3 is TGTGCCAGCAGCTTATCGCTAGCGGGAGGCCCCGATGAGCAGTTCTTC.

This clonotype has at least ten counts. The V gene is TRBV7-2, the J gene TRBJ2-7, with 14 nucleotides matching TRBD2. V was clipped by 3 bases and J by 6 bases; unmatched bases: 7. This CDR3 has 16 residues. The germline V gene has CDR1 SGHTA and CDR2 FQGNSA. The CDR3 region has the DNA TGTGCCAGCAGCTTCGGACTAGCGGGAGGACCCCTCGAGCAGTACTTC. Translation: CASSFGLAGGPLEQYF.

In this sample, this clonotype turned up many times. The genes are TRBV9 and TRBJ2-3, with D perhaps being TRBD1 or TRBD2 (5 bases each). The CDR3 is 14 residues long. Germline V gives CDR1 SGDLS, CDR2 YYNGEE. V was cut by 3 bases and J by 0 bases, with 8 bases left in between. The CDR3 reads CASSGRDSTDTQYF. Here the CDR3 DNA reads TGTGCCAGCAGCGGTCGGGACAGCACAGATACGCAGTATTTT. Drawing the rest from reference TRBV9 and TRBJ2-3, the complete variable domain is DSGVTQTPKHLITATGQRVTLRCSPRSGDLSVYWYQQSLDQGLQFLIQYYNGEERAKGNILERFSAQQFPDLHSELNLSSLELGDSALYFCASSGRDSTDTQYFGPGTRLTVL.

This clonotype was seen ten or more times. This chain connects TRBV5-1 to TRBJ2-3; 8 bases match TRBD2. The CDR3 covers 15 residues. J lost 4 bases, V lost 2 bases, and 6 bases had no gene match. Per germline, CDR1 SGHRS and CDR2 YFSETQ. This chain's CDR3 is CASSLTGLVADTQYF. In nucleotides, the CDR3 is TGCGCCAGCAGCTTAACGGGACTAGTTGCAGATACGCAGTATTTT.

In its sample, this clonotype was seen many times. V gene TRBV12-3 or TRBV12-4 combines with J gene TRBJ1-4; the D is unclear. This CDR3 is 11 amino acids long. Trimming left V 1 base short and J 6 bases short, with 0 bases between. CDR3 in amino acids: CASSLDEKLFF. Here the CDR3 DNA reads TGTGCCAGCAGTTTAGATGAAAAACTGTTTTTT.

This clonotype was seen many times. V and J are TRBV7-6 and TRBJ2-3; D possibly corresponds to TRBD1 (5 bases). The V end lost 1 base, the J end lost 1 base, and 6 bases lay between the germline ends. There are 14 residues in the CDR3. CDR1 and CDR2 from the germline V gene are SGHVS and FNYEAQ. Here the CDR3 DNA reads TGTGCCAGCAGCTTAGGCAGGGGCACAGATACGCAGTATTTT. Its translation is CASSLGRGTDTQYF.

This clonotype was seen only a few times. This chain connects TRBV5-5 to TRBJ2-2; D is undetermined. The CDR3 covers 14 residues. Trimming took off 0 bases at V and 0 bases at J, with 3 bases between the two ends. Germline CDR1 reads SGHKS; CDR2 reads YYEKEE (reference sequence). CDR3 in amino acids: CASSLVPNTGELFF. The CDR3 DNA reads TGTGCCAGCAGCTTGGTCCCGAACACCGGGGAGCTGTTTTTT.

At least ten counts were recorded for this clonotype. The chain recombines TRBV4-2 with TRBJ2-7, with 8 bases lining up with TRBD2. There are 14 residues in the CDR3. Germline CDR1 LGHNA, CDR2 YNFKEQ. The V and J ends lost 4 bases and 0 bases, in that order; junction bases with no gene match: 2. CDR3 residues: CASSLAGISYEQYF. The CDR3 DNA reads TGTGCCAGCAGCCTAGCGGGGATCTCCTACGAGCAGTACTTC.

This clonotype was recorded many times. DNA for the CDR3: TGTGCCAGCAGCCCCTATCTAGCGGGCCACCAAGAGACCCAGTACTTC. It encodes CASSPYLAGHQETQYF. V gene TRBV5-8 combines with J gene TRBJ2-5; 8 positions agree with TRBD2. Germline V CDR1 and CDR2: SGHTS, YDEGEE. The J segment lost 0 bases and the V segment lost 4 bases, leaving 8 bases of the junction unmatched. There are 16 residues in the CDR3.

This clonotype was detected many times. A junction boundary mismatches the germline segment, possibly from a read error. J is TRBJ2-1 and V is TRBV11-3, with D possibly being TRBD2 (6 bases). The germline V gene encodes CDR1 SGHNT and CDR2 YENEEA. The CDR3 is 15 residues long. The CDR3 nucleotides are TGTGCCAGCAGCTTAGGGGTAGCGGTTCCGAATGAACAGTTCTTC. It translates to CASSLGVAVPNEQFF.

At least ten counts were recorded for this clonotype. The chain joins TRBV6-5 to TRBJ2-7; D not resolved. CDR3 size: 13 residues. The germline CDR1 and CDR2 sequences are MNHEY and SVGAGI. V lost 2 bases and J 3 bases, leaving 8 bases between the germline ends. Written as DNA, the CDR3 is TGTGCCAGCAGTTACGGGTGGGGCTACGAGCAGTACTTC. This codes for CASSYGWGYEQYF.

This clonotype was counted at least ten times. V is TRBV5-5 and J is TRBJ2-7; D perhaps matches TRBD2 (5 bases). CDR3 size: 14 residues. CDR1 is SGHKS and CDR2 is YYEKEE in the germline V gene (reference sequence). V was trimmed by 7 bases and J by 2 bases, leaving 16 bases between them. The CDR3 loop is CASRGWRATYEQYF. Here the CDR3 DNA reads TGTGCCAGCCGTGGCTGGCGGGCAACCTACGAGCAGTACTTC.

Many counts were recorded for this clonotype. The chain recombines TRBV6-1 with TRBJ1-3; 8 bases align to TRBD1. This CDR3 has 14 amino acids. Germline-derived CDR1 and CDR2 are MNHNS and SASEGT. Trimming cost V 6 bases and J 3 bases; bases outside gene matches: 4. CDR3 loop: CASRDRANGNTIYF. DNA for the CDR3: TGTGCCAGCAGGGACAGGGCGAATGGAAACACCATATATTTT.

This clonotype appeared many times. This sequence joins TRBV5-1 and TRBJ2-7, with 8 positions matching TRBD1. CDR1 is SGHRS and CDR2 is YFSETQ in the germline V gene. V shed 3 bases, J shed 2 bases, and the junction held 7 bases outside the gene matches. CDR3 length: 15 residues. The CDR3 sequence: CASSYSQGAAYEQYF. CDR3 DNA: TGCGCCAGCAGCTATTCTCAGGGGGCTGCCTACGAGCAGTACTTC.